These 17 T cell receptor beta chains came from one sample sequenced in a study of blood T cell repertoires in COVID-19. The protocol was immunoSEQ multiplex PCR, while the TCRdb copy is restricted to in-frame clones and leaves out a portion. The table has roughly 69,000 clones, 84% seen once. The material sequenced was peripheral blood. The source is a human donor in a cohort sampled during active COVID-19.

This clone was observed a handful of times. V is TRBV5-4 and J is TRBJ2-1, with D unresolved. Germline V gene sequence: CDR1 SGHNT, CDR2 YYREEE (reference sequence). There are 13 residues in the CDR3. V gave up 6 bases and J gave up 5 bases, with 12 bases separating them. CDR3 nucleotide sequence: TGTGCCAGCACCTCCTCTCCCGACAATGAGCAGTTCTTC. Translating gives CASTSSPDNEQFF.

The chain uses TRBV2 and TRBJ2-7; D is perhaps TRBD2 (5 bases). The CDR3 runs to 14 residues. The germline V gene has CDR1 SNHLY and CDR2 FYNNEI. Trimming took 6 bases from V and 0 from J, leaving 12 bases between them. CDR3 DNA: TGTGCCAGCAGCGACTACCTACGCTCCTACGAGCAGTACTTC. Translation: CASSDYLRSYEQYF.

The rearrangement joins TRBV7-9 to TRBJ2-3, with D maybe TRBD2 (5 bases). The CDR3 totals 14 residues. V was pared by 3 bases and J by 4 bases, with 11 bases between. The V gene's germline CDR1 is SEHNR and CDR2 FQNEAQ (reference sequence). The CDR3 DNA reads TGTGCCAGCAGCTTGAGTGTGGACTCAGATACGCAGTATTTT. Residues: CASSLSVDSDTQYF.

V and J are TRBV7-8 and TRBJ1-5, with TRBD1 identical over 7 bases. V was clipped by 7 bases and J by 6 bases; unmatched bases: 6. This CDR3 region has 13 residues. From germline, CDR1 is SGHVS and CDR2 FQNEAQ. CDR3 nucleotide sequence: TGTGCCAGCACCTCTTACAGGGGTCAGCCCCAGCATTTT. It codes for CASTSYRGQPQHF.

V and J are TRBV6-6 and TRBJ2-1; maybe TRBD1 (5 bases). The CDR3 length is 14 residues. V was trimmed by 8 bases and J by 4 bases, leaving 15 bases between them. Germline CDR1 MNHNY, CDR2 SVGAGI (reference sequence). The CDR3 loop is CASGFDRKYNEQFF. The CDR3 DNA reads TGTGCCAGCGGTTTCGACAGAAAATACAATGAGCAGTTCTTC.

The V and J genes are TRBV18 and TRBJ1-2; no clear D gene. CDR3 length: 15 residues. The germline V and J ends were trimmed by 3 bases and 1 base, with 12 bases remaining between them. From germline, CDR1 is KGHSH and CDR2 LQKENI. CDR3 protein: CASSPTGFGNYGYTF. DNA for the CDR3: TGTGCCAGCTCACCTACGGGGTTTGGTAACTATGGCTACACCTTC.

This rearrangement joins TRBV7-2 to TRBJ2-1; 15 bases line up with TRBD2. The germline CDR1 and CDR2 sequences are SGHTA and FQGNSA. This CDR3 has 15 amino acids. The junction had 6 bases not matched to a gene; V was cut back by 5 bases and J by 10 bases. The CDR3 here is CASSPGLAGGREQFF. The CDR3 region has the DNA TGTGCCAGCAGCCCAGGACTAGCGGGGGGGCGAGAGCAGTTCTTC.

This chain links TRBV28 with TRBJ1-2, with D tentatively TRBD1 (5 bases). CDR3 length equals 17 residues. The V end lost 3 bases, the J end lost 3 bases, and 20 bases lay between the germline ends. In germline, CDR1 is MDHEN, CDR2 SYDVKM. Here the CDR3 DNA reads TGTGCCAGCAGTTTGGGTTCCTCAGGGAGGATAGACTATGGCTACACCTTC. Translating it yields CASSLGSSGRIDYGYTF.

This clone appeared a single time. The chain is built from TRBV3-1 (or the pseudogene TRBV3-2) and TRBJ2-1; 9 nucleotides align to TRBD1. CDR1 and CDR2 (germline): LGHDT, YNNKEL (reference sequence). CDR3 size: 15 residues. The V segment lost 4 bases and the J segment 8 bases; nucleotides outside the gene matches: 9. CDR3 sequence reads: CASSRGDRAVDEQFF. The CDR3 DNA follows: TGTGCCAGCAGCCGCGGGGACAGGGCCGTGGATGAGCAGTTCTTC.

The genes are TRBV4-2 and TRBJ2-7; 7 bases line up with TRBD1. This CDR3 comprises 15 residues. Germline V gene sequence: CDR1 LGHNA, CDR2 YNFKEQ. The V and J ends lost 0 bases and 4 bases, in that order; junction bases with no gene match: 6. The CDR3 is CASSQDKGGVYEQYF. The CDR3 nucleotides are TGTGCCAGCAGCCAAGATAAAGGGGGCGTTTACGAGCAGTACTTC.

V usage is TRBV11-3 and J usage is TRBJ2-5; 8 positions match TRBD2. The germline V gene has CDR1 SGHNT and CDR2 YENEEA. This CDR3 has 19 residues. With 0 bases clipped from V and 5 bases from J, the junction kept 17 bases outside the gene matches. The CDR3: CASSLDPVSGGHSGETQYF. The CDR3 DNA follows: TGTGCCAGCAGCTTAGATCCGGTGAGCGGGGGCCATTCAGGGGAGACCCAGTACTTC. The whole variable domain, filled in from reference TRBV11-3 and TRBJ2-5, reads EAGVVQSPRYKIIEKKQPVAFWCNPISGHNTLYWYLQNLGQGPELLIRYENEEAVDDSQLPKDRFSAERLKGVDSTLKIQPAELGDSAVYLCASSLDPVSGGHSGETQYFGPGTRLLVL.

The chain employs TRBV9 and TRBJ2-1; D is possibly TRBD1 (6 bases). CDR1 and CDR2 (germline): SGDLS, YYNGEE. The V gene lost 0 bases and the J gene lost 6 bases, with 7 bases spanning the gap. The CDR3 sequence is 13 residues long. DNA for the CDR3: TGTGCCAGCAGCGTAGGAGGGGGCAATGAGCAGTTCTTC. This codes for CASSVGGGNEQFF.

The table lists this clone with a few counts. The chain recombines TRBV30 with TRBJ2-7, with no clear D. The V and J ends lost 3 bases and 1 base respectively, with 7 bases between them. The germline CDR1 and CDR2 sequences are GTSNPN and SVGIG (reference sequence). The CDR3 is 12 residues long. CDR3 nucleotides: TGTGCCTGGAGGGCAGTTTCCTACGAGCAGTACTTC. It translates to CAWRAVSYEQYF.

This clone was observed once. The chain links TRBV19 to TRBJ1-1; the D gene is possibly TRBD1 (6 bases). V dropped 0 bases and J dropped 4 bases, with 12 bases sitting between them. This CDR3 spans 15 amino acids. Per germline, CDR1 LNHDA and CDR2 SQIVND (reference sequence). This CDR3 reads CASSIEDRWSTEAFF. The CDR3 DNA is TGTGCCAGTAGTATAGAGGACAGATGGAGCACTGAAGCTTTCTTT.

Only a few counts were recorded for this clone. This rearrangement joins TRBV20-1 to TRBJ2-5; TRBD1 might be the D (6 bases). The CDR3 contains 11 residues. Germline CDR1 DFQATT, CDR2 SNEGSKA (reference sequence). V lost 6 bases and J lost 5, with 10 bases in between. This CDR3 reads CSAKRGETQYF. The CDR3 DNA sequence: TGCAGTGCGAAAAGGGGGGAGACCCAGTACTTC.

The J gene is TRBJ1-1, the V gene TRBV6-5; a weak D match, TRBD1 (5 bases). CDR1 and CDR2 (germline): MNHEY, SVGAGI. V lost 6 bases and J 7 bases, leaving 21 bases between the germline ends. CDR3 size: 15 residues. CDR3 nucleotides: TGTGCCAGCAGGAGAAGGGGTGAGAATATAGGTGAAGCTTTCTTT. It is translated as CASRRRGENIGEAFF.

CDR3 in amino acids: CATRSGRPMGEQFF. CDR3 bases: TGTGCCACCCGTAGCGGGAGACCGATGGGTGAGCAGTTCTTC. V and J are TRBV24-1 and TRBJ2-1, with 9 bases matching TRBD2. CDR1 and CDR2 (germline): KGHDR, SFDVKD. The CDR3 has 14 amino acids. Trimming at V came to 9 bases and at J to 9 bases, leaving 11 bases not matched to a gene.